This T cell receptor (beta chain) was captured by sequencing in a study of blood T cell repertoires in COVID-19 (dated by TCRdb to about 2020). Describing the broader study: Collaborator samples came from the United States, Italy and Spain and covered acute and convalescent phases of COVID-19. The dataset comprised deeply sampled blood TCRbeta repertoires from subjects exposed to, actively infected with, or recovered from COVID-19. Where HLA class I and class II types were available, the types were taken from metadata supplied by the sample provider, not from assay-based typing. The material from the prospective study consisted of cDNA or gDNA derived from T cells, B-cell-depleted T cells, or PBMCs. Samples were obtained from the ongoing ImmuneRACE study (first 160 participants) and from 950 to 1,500 subjects provided by 6 global collaborators. The sample metadata nearly always contained a de-identified subject ID, COVID-19 status, age in years and sex. The repertoires were made available in a free public database intended to serve as a resource for research on the immune response to SARS-CoV-2.

CDR1 and CDR2, looked up from the germline V gene, are SGHTA and FQGNSA. Its CDR3 holds 13 amino acids, cysteine through phenylalanine. Just CDR3 DNA is preserved here, 39 bases in frame from base 1. Relative to germline, V is missing 5 bases and J is missing 2 bases, with 2 bases of the junction outside any gene match. What the work shows at the level of the full study, not this receptor alone: The quantity of clinical and demographic metadata differed by source and by participant and was supplied without curation.

TCRbeta CDR3 regions were amplified from genomic DNA by means of the immunoSEQ Assay, a bias-controlled multiplex PCR. The original methods were these. Nucleated cell counts per sample were estimated from amplification of reference gene primers within the assay. To quantify the absolute abundance of each unique TCRbeta CDR3 rearrangement, sequence reads were collapsed and filtered. For each sample, productive Simpson clonality was calculated by taking the square root of Simpson's diversity index across productive rearrangements. Here the immuneACCESS table is served through TCRdb, limited to in-frame sequences with V and J called. Missing clones are a known gap in these copies; in checked studies unresolved V genes cover under half, and the rest lacks a known reason. The V and J calls and the clone size are those of that table, but D and trimming were determined from the DNA. This sample gives 200,000 to 250,000 clones in total; 86% of them show up just once. Under 2% of the sample is taken by the ten largest.

Worth noting for this clone: Its antigen target is currently unknown. The record has no base qualities; no much larger clone is one base away.

A second Seattle source provided samples from volunteer blood donors who had recovered from COVID-19. The collaborating institutions used their own protocols to collect whole blood in K2EDTA tubes. For TCRbeta analysis, collaborators shipped samples as frozen whole blood, isolated PBMCs, or DNA extracted from either of those sample types. Recombination joined TRBV7-2 with TRBJ1-1, and 7 bases in between align with TRBD1. The origin of this receptor is a woman aged 60 to 75 who had recovered from COVID-19. Sequencing was done on a sample of peripheral blood. Read as DNA, the sequence is TGTGCCAGCAGCAGGGACAGAAACACTGAAGCTTTCTTT. This translates into CASSRDRNTEAFF. The full variable domain, with segments outside the CDR3 supplied by the reference TRBV7-2 and TRBJ1-1 proteins, appears as GAGVSQSPSNKVTEKGKDVELRCDPISGHTALYWYRQSLGQGLEFLIYFQGNSAPDKSGLPSDRFSAERTGGSVSTLTIQRTQQEDSAVYLCASSRDRNTEAFFGQGTRLTVV.